This T cell receptor (beta chain) was captured by sequencing in a study of shared clonotypes between healthy human individuals. Findings of the study overall: Some clonotypes were shared by all four sorted-subset donors, while others were not shared. The non-shared ones had lower generation probabilities than the shared ones.

The germline V and J ends were trimmed by 10 bases and 3 bases, with 13 bases remaining between them. Germline assignment: CDR1 MNHNS and CDR2 SASEGT. This CDR3 spans 12 amino acids. Sequencing was performed with immunoSEQ multiplex PCR; in TCRdb, only in-frame clones are kept and a portion is missing. In the table there are 2 million to 3 million clones, 93% of which are singletons. In regard to this clone: Its antigen is still unknown.

The V and J genes are TRBV6-1 and TRBJ2-7, with D perhaps matching TRBD2 (6 bases). The receptor was derived from a man in his late teens or twenties in good health. Some clones in this sample may be carry-over from other donors' samples. Sequencing was carried out using naive CD4+ T cells from PBMCs. Subset reported: CD45RA+ positively selected. CDR3 sequence reads: CATGAHLYEQYF. The CDR3 DNA follows: TGTGCCACGGGAGCACACCTCTACGAGCAGTACTTC.